Listed here is a single TCR beta chain. The antigen is not known. This entry comes from a study of T cell responses to AZD1222 COVID-19 vaccine. Method: immunoSEQ multiplex PCR; TCRdb's copy keeps in-frame clones and lacks some. The table shows approximately 150,000 clones, with roughly nine tenths occurring only once. Study-level findings and limits: Possibly, clonal diversity was underestimated; donors were largely white British and included more females. Repertoire sampling was restricted to post-peak T cell response timepoints.

Per the germline V gene, CDR1 is SEHNR and CDR2 is FQNEAQ (reference sequence). Trimming pared 1 base from V and 1 base from J, leaving 10 bases between. The CDR3 runs 15 residues. The sequenced sample was peripheral blood, obtained on day 0 of AZD1222 vaccination. The chain employs TRBV7-9 and TRBJ1-1; the D is unclear. This sequence originates from an adult in good health. The CDR3 sequence: CASSLVGIGNTEAFF. CDR3 in DNA: TGTGCCAGCAGCTTAGTAGGGATAGGGAACACTGAAGCTTTCTTT.